This TCR beta chain derives from a study of control samples from healthy donors and cancer patients. Repertoires were generated with immunoSEQ multiplex PCR, while TCRdb's copy carries only in-frame clones and drops some. The data show over 100,000 clones, about 90% seen once. J was trimmed by 6 bases and V by 3 bases; bases with no gene match: 2. CDR3 length equals 12 residues. The germline V gene encodes CDR1 SGDLS and CDR2 YYNGEE. In its sample, this clone was seen once. The clonotype was recovered from a woman in her late teens or twenties in good health. V and J are TRBV9 and TRBJ1-2; 7 nucleotides align to TRBD1. Sequencing was performed on blood. CDR3 sequence: CASSEGTDGYTF. The CDR3 DNA follows: TGTGCCAGCAGCGAGGGGACAGATGGCTACACCTTC.